This TCR beta chain was recovered during a study of T cell changes during pregnancy in multiple sclerosis. Only in-frame clones appear in the TCRdb table, and some are missing; sequencing was by immunoSEQ multiplex PCR. The repertoire holds approximately 36,000 clones, with 93% as singletons. The CDR3 sequence is 15 residues long. The J segment lost 2 bases and the V segment lost 7 bases, leaving 4 bases of the junction unmatched. Germline V CDR1 and CDR2: LNHDA, SQIVND (reference sequence). Sequencing used CD4+ T cells from peripheral blood mononuclear cells, obtained in the first trimester of pregnancy. V usage is TRBV19 and J usage is TRBJ2-3; the match to TRBD2 covers 12 bases. This sequence was found in a female donor with multiple sclerosis, enrolled in a pregnancy study. CDR3 nucleotides: TGTGCCAGTAAAGGGACTAGCGGGCCCACAGATACGCAGTATTTT. Translated, it gives CASKGTSGPTDTQYF. Supplemented by reference TRBV19 and TRBJ2-3, the full variable domain reads DGGITQSPKYLFRKEGQNVTLSCEQNLNHDAMYWYRQDPGQGLRLIYYSQIVNDFQKGDIAEGYSVSREKKESFPLTVTSAQKNPTAFYLCASKGTSGPTDTQYFGPGTRLTVL.